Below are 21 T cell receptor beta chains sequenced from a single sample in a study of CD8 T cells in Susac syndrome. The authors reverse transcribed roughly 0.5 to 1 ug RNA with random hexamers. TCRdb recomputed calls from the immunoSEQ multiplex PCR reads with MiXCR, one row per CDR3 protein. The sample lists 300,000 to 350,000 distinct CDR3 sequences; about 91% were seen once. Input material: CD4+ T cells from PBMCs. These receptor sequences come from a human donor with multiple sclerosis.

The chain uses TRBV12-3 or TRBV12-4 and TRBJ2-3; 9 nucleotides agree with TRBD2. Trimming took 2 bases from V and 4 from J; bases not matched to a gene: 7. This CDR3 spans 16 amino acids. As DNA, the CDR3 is TGTGCCAGCAGTTTACGGAGCGGGAGGCTGCCAGATACGCAGTATTTT. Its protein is CASSLRSGRLPDTQYF.

CDR3 sequence reads: CASREGEDNEQFF. For the CDR3, the DNA is TGTGCCAGCCGAGAGGGCGAGGACAATGAGCAGTTCTTC. The chain is built from TRBV2 and TRBJ2-1; tentative D call: TRBD2 (5 bases). This CDR3 is built from 13 residues. The V end lost 8 bases, the J end lost 5 bases, and 13 bases lay between the germline ends. Germline CDR1 is SNHLY and CDR2 is FYNNEI.

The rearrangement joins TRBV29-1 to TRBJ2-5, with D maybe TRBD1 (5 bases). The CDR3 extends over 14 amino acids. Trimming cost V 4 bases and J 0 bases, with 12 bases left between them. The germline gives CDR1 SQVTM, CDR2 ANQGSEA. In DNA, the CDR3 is TGCAGCGTTGCGTGGACACAGTACCAAGAGACCCAGTACTTC. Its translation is CSVAWTQYQETQYF.

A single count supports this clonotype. CDR3 protein: CASSVTSGGNTGELFF. The CDR3 bases are TGCGCCAGCAGCGTGACTAGCGGGGGGAACACCGGGGAGCTGTTTTTT. V usage is TRBV5-1 and J usage is TRBJ2-2; 12 bases match TRBD2. Germline CDR1 and CDR2: SGHRS and YFSETQ. Trimming removed 4 bases from V and 1 base from J; junction bases left unmatched: 2. The CDR3 is made up of 16 amino acids.

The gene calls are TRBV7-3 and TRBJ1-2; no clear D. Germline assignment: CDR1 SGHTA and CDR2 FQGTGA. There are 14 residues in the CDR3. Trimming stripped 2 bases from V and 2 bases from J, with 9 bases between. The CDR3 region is CASSLYFQNYGYTF. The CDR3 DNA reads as TGTGCCAGCAGCTTATACTTCCAGAACTATGGCTACACCTTC.

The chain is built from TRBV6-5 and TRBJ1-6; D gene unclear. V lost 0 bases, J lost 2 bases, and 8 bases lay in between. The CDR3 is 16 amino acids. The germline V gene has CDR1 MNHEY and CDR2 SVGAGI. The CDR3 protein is CASSYSMRAYNSPLHF. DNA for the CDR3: TGTGCCAGCAGTTACTCGATGCGGGCCTATAATTCACCCCTCCACTTT.

The CDR3 nucleotides are TGTGCCAGCAGTTATAGACAGAACACTGAAGCTTTCTTT. This sequence encodes CASSYRQNTEAFF. The rearrangement uses TRBV6-5 and TRBJ1-1; D unclear. Deletions cut 3 bases from V and 1 base from J, with 6 bases between. This CDR3 region has 13 residues. From germline, CDR1 is MNHEY and CDR2 SVGAGI.

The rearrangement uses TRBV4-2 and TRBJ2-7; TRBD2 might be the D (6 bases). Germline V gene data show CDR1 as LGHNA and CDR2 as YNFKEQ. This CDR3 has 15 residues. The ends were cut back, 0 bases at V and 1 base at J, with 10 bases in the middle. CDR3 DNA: TGTGCCAGCAGCCAAGAGCGGGGTTTTTCCTACGAGCAGTACTTC. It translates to CASSQERGFSYEQYF.

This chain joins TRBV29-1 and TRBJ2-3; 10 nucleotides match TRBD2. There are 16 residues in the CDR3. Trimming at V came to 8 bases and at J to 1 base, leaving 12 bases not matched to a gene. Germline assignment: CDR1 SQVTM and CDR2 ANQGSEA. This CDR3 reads CSYSGGAAQGTDTQYF. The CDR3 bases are TGCAGCTACAGCGGGGGGGCAGCGCAGGGCACAGATACGCAGTATTTT.

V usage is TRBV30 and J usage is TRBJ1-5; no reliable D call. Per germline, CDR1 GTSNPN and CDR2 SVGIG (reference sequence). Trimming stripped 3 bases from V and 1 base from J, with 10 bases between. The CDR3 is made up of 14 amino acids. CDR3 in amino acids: CAWSFLGSNQPQHF. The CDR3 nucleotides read TGTGCCTGGAGCTTCCTGGGGAGCAATCAGCCCCAGCATTTT.

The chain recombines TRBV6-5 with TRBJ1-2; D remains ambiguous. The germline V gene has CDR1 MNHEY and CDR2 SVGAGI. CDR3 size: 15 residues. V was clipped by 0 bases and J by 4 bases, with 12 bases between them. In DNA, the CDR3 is TGTGCCAGCAGTTACTCGATGGACGGAACCTATGGCTACACCTTC. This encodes CASSYSMDGTYGYTF.

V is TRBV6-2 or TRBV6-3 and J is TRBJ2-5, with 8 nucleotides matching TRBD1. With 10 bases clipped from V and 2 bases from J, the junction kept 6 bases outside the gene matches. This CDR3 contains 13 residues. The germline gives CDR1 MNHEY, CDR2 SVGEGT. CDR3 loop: CAMQTGVQETQYF. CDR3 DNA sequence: TGTGCCATGCAGACAGGGGTACAAGAGACCCAGTACTTC.

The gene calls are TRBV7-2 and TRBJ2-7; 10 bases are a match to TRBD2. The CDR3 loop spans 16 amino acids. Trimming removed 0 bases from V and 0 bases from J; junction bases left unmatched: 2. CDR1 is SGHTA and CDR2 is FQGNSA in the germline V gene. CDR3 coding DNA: TGTGCCAGCAGCTTAGCTAGCGGGAGGAACTCCTACGAGCAGTACTTC. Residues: CASSLASGRNSYEQYF.

In DNA form, the CDR3 reads TGTGCCAGCAGTTTATCGGATTTTGAGCAGTACTTC. It specifies CASSLSDFEQYF. This sequence joins TRBV12-3 or TRBV12-4 and TRBJ2-7; no clear D gene. CDR3 length: 12 amino acids. Trimming pared 2 bases from V and 7 bases from J, leaving 9 bases between.

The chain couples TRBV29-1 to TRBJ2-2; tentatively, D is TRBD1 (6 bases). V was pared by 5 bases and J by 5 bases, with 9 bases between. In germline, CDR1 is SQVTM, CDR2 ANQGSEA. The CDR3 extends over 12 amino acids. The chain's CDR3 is CSVSQGTGELFF. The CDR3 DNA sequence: TGCAGCGTTTCTCAGGGGACCGGGGAGCTGTTTTTT.

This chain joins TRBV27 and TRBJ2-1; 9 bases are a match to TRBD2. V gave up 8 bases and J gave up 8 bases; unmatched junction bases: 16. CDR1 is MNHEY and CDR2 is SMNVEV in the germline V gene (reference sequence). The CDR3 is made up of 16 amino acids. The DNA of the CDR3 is TGTGCCAGCGGCCGGACTAGCGCCTACGTCGGGGATGAGCAGTTCTTC. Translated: CASGRTSAYVGDEQFF.

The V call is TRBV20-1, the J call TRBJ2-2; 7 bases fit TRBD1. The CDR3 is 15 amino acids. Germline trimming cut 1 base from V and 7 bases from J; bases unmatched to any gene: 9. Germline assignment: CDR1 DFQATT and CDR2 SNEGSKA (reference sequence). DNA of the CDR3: TGCAGTGCTAGAGTTCGACAGGGTGGGGACGGGGAGCTGTTTTTT. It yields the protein CSARVRQGGDGELFF.

The CDR3 region is CASSFERLNTGELFF. For the CDR3, the DNA is TGTGCCAGCAGTTTCGAGAGATTAAACACCGGGGAGCTGTTTTTT. V and J are TRBV12-3 or TRBV12-4 and TRBJ2-2, with no clear D. The CDR3 totals 15 residues. The V end was cut by 3 bases, the J end by 2 bases, with 10 bases between.

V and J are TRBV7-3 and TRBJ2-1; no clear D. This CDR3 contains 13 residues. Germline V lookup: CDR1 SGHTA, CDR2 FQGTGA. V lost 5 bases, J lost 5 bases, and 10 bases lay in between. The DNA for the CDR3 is TGTGCCAGCAGCCCCGGACGGGACAATGAGCAGTTCTTC. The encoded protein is CASSPGRDNEQFF.

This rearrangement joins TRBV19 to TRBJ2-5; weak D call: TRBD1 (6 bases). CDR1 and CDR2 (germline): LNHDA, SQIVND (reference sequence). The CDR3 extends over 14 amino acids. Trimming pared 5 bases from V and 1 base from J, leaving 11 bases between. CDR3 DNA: TGTGCCAGTAGTTCAACAGGGTTCCAAGAGACCCAGTACTTC. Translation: CASSSTGFQETQYF. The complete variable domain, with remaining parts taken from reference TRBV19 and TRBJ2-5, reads DGGITQSPKYLFRKEGQNVTLSCEQNLNHDAMYWYRQDPGQGLRLIYYSQIVNDFQKGDIAEGYSVSREKKESFPLTVTSAQKNPTAFYLCASSSTGFQETQYFGPGTRLLVL.

DNA for the CDR3: TGCGCCAGCAGCCTGGAGCCGGGACAGTTCTACAATGAGCAGTTCTTC. Translating gives CASSLEPGQFYNEQFF. The chain uses TRBV5-1 and TRBJ2-1, with 7 bases aligning to TRBD1. V trimming: 4 bases; J trimming: 3 bases; junction bases outside the gene matches: 10. This CDR3 is 16 amino acids long. Germline CDR1 SGHRS, CDR2 YFSETQ.